This TCR beta chain was captured in a study of blood T cell repertoires in COVID-19. Across the study: Samples of COVID-19 (acute and convalescent) were obtained from the United States, Italy and Spain. PBMCs, B-cell-depleted T cells, or T cells provided the cDNA or gDNA that made up the material.

V shed 1 base and J 7 bases; nucleotides not matched to a gene: 7. Germline CDR1 MNHEY, CDR2 SMNVEV (reference sequence). The CDR3 has 16 residues. Under the authors' procedure: Counts of nucleated cells, estimated from reference gene primer amplification, were obtained. The protocol was immunoSEQ multiplex PCR, while the TCRdb copy is restricted to in-frame clones and leaves out a portion. Clone size and V and J calls were adopted from that table, with D and trimming inferred from the DNA. The data hold more than 200,000 clones, with less than 90% observed a single time. The clonotype comes from a man aged 25 to 40 with active or convalescent COVID-19. The rearrangement joins TRBV27 to TRBJ2-1; 10 bases align to TRBD2. The sequenced material came from peripheral blood. CDR3 nucleotides: TGTGCCAGCAGTTTATTGGCTAGCGGGAGCCTGAATGAGCAGTTCTTC. It translates to CASSLLASGSLNEQFF.